This TCR beta chain derives from a study of blood T cell repertoires in COVID-19. For the study at large: COVID-19 samples from acute and convalescent phases originated in the United States, Italy and Spain.

The data were produced by immunoSEQ multiplex PCR, yet TCRdb's version contains in-frame clones alone and is incomplete. The table records about 140,000 clones, approximately 73% of them present only once. V was clipped by 3 bases and J by 2 bases; unmatched bases: 6. CDR1 is SGHRS and CDR2 is YFSETQ in the germline V gene. The CDR3 consists of 15 residues. The sample was peripheral blood. J is TRBJ2-7 and V is TRBV5-1, with 9 nucleotides matching TRBD2. The TCR comes from a man aged 55 to 70 with acute or convalescent COVID-19. CDR3 nucleotides: TGCGCCAGCAGCTCCTTTGCGGGAGGGCCCTACGAGCAGTACTTC. This gives the protein CASSSFAGGPYEQYF.